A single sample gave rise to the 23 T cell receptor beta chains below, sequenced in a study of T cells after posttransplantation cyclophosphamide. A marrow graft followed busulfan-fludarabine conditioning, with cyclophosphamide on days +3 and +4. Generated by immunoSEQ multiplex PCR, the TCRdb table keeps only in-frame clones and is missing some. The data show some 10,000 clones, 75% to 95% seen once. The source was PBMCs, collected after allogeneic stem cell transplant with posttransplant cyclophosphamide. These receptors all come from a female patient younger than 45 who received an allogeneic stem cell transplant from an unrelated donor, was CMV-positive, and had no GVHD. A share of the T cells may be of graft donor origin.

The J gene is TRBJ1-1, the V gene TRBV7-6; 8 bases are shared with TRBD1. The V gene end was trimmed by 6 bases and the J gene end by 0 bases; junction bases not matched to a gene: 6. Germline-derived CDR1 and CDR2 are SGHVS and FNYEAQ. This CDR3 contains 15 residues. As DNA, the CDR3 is TGTGCCAGCAGTCCAGGGGGCGACCTGAACACTGAAGCTTTCTTT. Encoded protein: CASSPGGDLNTEAFF.

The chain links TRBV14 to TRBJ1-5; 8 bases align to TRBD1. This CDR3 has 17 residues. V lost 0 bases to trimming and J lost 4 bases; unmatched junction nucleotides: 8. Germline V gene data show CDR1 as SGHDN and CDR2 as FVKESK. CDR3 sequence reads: CASSQEWTGKANQPQHF. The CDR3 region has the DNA TGTGCCAGCAGCCAAGAATGGACAGGGAAGGCTAATCAGCCCCAGCATTTT.

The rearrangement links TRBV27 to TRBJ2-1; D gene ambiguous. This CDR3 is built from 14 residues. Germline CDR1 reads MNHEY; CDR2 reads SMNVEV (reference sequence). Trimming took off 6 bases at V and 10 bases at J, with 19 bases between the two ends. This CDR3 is CASRFRQDPREQFF. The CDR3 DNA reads TGTGCCAGCAGATTTCGACAAGACCCCCGGGAGCAGTTCTTC.

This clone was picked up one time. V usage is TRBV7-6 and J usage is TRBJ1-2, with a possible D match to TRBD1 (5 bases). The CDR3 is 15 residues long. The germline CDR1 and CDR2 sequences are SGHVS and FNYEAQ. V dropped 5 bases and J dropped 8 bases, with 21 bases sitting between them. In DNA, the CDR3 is TGTGCCAGCAGCGACCGGGACTCGCTTATCAACGGCTACACCTTC. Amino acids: CASSDRDSLINGYTF.

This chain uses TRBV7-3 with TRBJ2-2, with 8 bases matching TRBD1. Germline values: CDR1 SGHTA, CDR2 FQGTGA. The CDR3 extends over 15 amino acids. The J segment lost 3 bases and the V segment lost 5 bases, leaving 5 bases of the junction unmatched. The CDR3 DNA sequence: TGTGCCAGCAGCCCGACAGGGGCCGACACCGGGGAGCTGTTTTTT. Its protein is CASSPTGADTGELFF.

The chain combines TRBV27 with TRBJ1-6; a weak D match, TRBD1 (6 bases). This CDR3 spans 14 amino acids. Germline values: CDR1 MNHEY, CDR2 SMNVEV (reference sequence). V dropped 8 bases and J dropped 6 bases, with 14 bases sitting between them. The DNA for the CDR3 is TGTGCCAGCCGTCGGACAGTGGGTAATTCACCCCTCCACTTT. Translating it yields CASRRTVGNSPLHF.

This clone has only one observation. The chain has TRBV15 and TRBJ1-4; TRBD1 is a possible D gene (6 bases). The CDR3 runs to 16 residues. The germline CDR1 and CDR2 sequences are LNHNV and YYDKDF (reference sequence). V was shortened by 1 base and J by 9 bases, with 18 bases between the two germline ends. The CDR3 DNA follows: TGTGCCACCAGCAGAGCGGGTGTGGGGTGGGGGCAAAAACTGTTTTTT. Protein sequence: CATSRAGVGWGQKLFF.

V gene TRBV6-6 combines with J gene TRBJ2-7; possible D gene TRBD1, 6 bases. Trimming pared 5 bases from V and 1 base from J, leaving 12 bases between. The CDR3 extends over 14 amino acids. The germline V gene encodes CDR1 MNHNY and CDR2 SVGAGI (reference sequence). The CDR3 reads CASSRTQGSYEQYF. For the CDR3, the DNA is TGTGCCAGCAGTCGGACCCAGGGGTCCTACGAGCAGTACTTC.

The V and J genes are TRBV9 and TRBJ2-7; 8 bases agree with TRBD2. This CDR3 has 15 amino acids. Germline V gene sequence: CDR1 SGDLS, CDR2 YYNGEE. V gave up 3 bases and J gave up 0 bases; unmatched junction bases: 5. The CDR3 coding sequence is TGTGCCAGCAGCGCCCGTAGCGGGATCTCCTACGAGCAGTACTTC. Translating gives CASSARSGISYEQYF.

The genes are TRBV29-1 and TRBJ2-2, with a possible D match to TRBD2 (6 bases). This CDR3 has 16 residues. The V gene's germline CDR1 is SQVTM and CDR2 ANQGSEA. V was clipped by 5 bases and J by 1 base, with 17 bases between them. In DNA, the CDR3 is TGCAGCGTTTCCCTCTGGAGGGACGGGAACACCGGGGAGCTGTTTTTT. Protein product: CSVSLWRDGNTGELFF.

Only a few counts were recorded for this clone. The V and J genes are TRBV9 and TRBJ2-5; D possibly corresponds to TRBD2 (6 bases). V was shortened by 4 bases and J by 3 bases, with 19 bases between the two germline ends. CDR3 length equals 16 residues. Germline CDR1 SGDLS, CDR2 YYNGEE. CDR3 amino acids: CASSPKRAGEEETQYF. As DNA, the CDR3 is TGTGCCAGCAGCCCCAAGCGGGCAGGCGAAGAAGAGACCCAGTACTTC.

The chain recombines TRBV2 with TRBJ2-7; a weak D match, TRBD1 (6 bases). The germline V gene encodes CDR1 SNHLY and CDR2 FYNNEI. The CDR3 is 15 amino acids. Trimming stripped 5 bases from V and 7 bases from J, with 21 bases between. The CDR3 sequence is CASSSNRDTLREQYF. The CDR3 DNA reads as TGTGCCAGCAGTTCAAACCGGGACACCCTTCGGGAGCAGTACTTC.

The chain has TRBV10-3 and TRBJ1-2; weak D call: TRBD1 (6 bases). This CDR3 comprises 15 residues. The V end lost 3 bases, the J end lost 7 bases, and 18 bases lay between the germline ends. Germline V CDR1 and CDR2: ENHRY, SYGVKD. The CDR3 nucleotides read TGTGCCATCAGTGAACGGGACATACTAAGGGGTGGCTACACCTTC. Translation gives CAISERDILRGGYTF.

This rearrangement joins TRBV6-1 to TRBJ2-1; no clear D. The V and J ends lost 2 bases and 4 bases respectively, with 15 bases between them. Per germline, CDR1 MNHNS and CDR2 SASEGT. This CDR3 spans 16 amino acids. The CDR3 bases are TGTGCCAGCAGTGAACCCCCGTATCCCGTGTACAATGAGCAGTTCTTC. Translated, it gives CASSEPPYPVYNEQFF.

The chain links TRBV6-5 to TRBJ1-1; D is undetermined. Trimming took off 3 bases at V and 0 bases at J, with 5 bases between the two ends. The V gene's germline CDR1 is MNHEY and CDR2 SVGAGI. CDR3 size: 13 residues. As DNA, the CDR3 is TGTGCCAGCAGTTATTCGGTGAACACTGAAGCTTTCTTT. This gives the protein CASSYSVNTEAFF.

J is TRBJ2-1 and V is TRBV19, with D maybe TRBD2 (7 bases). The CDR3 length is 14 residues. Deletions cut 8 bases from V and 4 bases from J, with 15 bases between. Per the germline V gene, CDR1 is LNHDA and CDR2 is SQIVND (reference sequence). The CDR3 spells CASRGLGGYNEQFF. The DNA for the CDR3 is TGTGCCAGTCGAGGACTAGGGGGGTACAATGAGCAGTTCTTC.

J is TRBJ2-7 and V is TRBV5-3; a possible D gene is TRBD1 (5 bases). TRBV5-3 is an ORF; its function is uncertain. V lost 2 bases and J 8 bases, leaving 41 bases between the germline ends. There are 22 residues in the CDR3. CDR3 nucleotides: TGTGCCAGAAGCTTTTTTGTAGGGGTCCCGTTCCACCCCCTCCTATTCCTGCTTAAGCAGTACTTC. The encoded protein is CARSFFVGVPFHPLLFLLKQYF.

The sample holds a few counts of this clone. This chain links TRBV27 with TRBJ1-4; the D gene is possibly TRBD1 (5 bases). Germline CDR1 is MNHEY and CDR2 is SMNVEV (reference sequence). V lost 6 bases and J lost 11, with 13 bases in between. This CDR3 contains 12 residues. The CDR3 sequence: CASSTSGTKLFF. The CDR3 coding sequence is TGTGCCAGCAGCACGTCCGGGACTAAACTGTTTTTT.

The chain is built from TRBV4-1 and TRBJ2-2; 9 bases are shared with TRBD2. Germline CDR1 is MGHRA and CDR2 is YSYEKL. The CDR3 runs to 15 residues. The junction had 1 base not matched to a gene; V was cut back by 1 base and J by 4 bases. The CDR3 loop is CASSQGLAATGELFF. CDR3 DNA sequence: TGCGCCAGCAGCCAAGGACTAGCGGCCACCGGGGAGCTGTTTTTT.

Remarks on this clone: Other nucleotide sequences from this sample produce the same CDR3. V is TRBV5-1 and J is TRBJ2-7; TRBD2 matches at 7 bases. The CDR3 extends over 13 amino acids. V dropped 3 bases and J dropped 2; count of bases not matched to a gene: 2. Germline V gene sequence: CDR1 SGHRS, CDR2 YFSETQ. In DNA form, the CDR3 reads TGCGCCAGCAGCTATGGACTAGCCTACGAGCAGTACTTC. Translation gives CASSYGLAYEQYF. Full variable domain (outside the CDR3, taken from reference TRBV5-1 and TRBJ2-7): KAGVTQTPRYLIKTRGQQVTLSCSPISGHRSVSWYQQTPGQGLQFLFEYFSETQRNKGNFPGRFSGRQFSNSRSEMNVSTLELGDSALYLCASSYGLAYEQYFGPGTRLTVT.

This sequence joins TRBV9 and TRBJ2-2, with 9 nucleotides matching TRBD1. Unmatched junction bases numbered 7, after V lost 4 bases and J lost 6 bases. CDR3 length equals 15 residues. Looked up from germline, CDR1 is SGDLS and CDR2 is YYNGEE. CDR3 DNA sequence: TGTGCCAGCAGCACTTACGACAGGGGGTCCGGGGAGCTGTTTTTT. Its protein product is CASSTYDRGSGELFF.

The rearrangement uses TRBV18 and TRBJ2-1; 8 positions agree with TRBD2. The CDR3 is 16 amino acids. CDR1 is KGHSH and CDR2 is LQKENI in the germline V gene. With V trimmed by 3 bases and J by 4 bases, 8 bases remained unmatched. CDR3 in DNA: TGTGCCAGCTCACCCGTAGCGGGGAGCTTGTACAATGAGCAGTTCTTC. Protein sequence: CASSPVAGSLYNEQFF.

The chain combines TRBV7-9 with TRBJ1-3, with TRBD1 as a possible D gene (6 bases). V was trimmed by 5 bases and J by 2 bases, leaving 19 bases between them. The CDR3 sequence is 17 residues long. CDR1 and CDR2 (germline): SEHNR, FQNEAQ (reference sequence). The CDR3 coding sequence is TGTGCCAGCAGCAAAGGGACACAGGGAATCACTGGAAACACCATATATTTT. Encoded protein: CASSKGTQGITGNTIYF.